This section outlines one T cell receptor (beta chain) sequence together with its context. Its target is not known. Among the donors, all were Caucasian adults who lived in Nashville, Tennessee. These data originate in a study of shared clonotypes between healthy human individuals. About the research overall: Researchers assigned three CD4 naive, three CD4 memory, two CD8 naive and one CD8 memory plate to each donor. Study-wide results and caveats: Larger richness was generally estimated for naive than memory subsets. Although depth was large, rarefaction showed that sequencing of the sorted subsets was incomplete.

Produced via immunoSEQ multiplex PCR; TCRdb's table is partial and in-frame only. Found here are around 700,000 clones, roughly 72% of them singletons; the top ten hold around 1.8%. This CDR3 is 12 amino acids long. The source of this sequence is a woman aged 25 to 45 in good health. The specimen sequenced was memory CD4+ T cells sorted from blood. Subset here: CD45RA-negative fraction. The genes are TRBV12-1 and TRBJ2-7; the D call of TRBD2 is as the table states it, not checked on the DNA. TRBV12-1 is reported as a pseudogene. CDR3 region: CASTGLSYEQYF. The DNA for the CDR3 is TGTGCCAGCACCGGACTTTCATACGAGCAGTACTTC.